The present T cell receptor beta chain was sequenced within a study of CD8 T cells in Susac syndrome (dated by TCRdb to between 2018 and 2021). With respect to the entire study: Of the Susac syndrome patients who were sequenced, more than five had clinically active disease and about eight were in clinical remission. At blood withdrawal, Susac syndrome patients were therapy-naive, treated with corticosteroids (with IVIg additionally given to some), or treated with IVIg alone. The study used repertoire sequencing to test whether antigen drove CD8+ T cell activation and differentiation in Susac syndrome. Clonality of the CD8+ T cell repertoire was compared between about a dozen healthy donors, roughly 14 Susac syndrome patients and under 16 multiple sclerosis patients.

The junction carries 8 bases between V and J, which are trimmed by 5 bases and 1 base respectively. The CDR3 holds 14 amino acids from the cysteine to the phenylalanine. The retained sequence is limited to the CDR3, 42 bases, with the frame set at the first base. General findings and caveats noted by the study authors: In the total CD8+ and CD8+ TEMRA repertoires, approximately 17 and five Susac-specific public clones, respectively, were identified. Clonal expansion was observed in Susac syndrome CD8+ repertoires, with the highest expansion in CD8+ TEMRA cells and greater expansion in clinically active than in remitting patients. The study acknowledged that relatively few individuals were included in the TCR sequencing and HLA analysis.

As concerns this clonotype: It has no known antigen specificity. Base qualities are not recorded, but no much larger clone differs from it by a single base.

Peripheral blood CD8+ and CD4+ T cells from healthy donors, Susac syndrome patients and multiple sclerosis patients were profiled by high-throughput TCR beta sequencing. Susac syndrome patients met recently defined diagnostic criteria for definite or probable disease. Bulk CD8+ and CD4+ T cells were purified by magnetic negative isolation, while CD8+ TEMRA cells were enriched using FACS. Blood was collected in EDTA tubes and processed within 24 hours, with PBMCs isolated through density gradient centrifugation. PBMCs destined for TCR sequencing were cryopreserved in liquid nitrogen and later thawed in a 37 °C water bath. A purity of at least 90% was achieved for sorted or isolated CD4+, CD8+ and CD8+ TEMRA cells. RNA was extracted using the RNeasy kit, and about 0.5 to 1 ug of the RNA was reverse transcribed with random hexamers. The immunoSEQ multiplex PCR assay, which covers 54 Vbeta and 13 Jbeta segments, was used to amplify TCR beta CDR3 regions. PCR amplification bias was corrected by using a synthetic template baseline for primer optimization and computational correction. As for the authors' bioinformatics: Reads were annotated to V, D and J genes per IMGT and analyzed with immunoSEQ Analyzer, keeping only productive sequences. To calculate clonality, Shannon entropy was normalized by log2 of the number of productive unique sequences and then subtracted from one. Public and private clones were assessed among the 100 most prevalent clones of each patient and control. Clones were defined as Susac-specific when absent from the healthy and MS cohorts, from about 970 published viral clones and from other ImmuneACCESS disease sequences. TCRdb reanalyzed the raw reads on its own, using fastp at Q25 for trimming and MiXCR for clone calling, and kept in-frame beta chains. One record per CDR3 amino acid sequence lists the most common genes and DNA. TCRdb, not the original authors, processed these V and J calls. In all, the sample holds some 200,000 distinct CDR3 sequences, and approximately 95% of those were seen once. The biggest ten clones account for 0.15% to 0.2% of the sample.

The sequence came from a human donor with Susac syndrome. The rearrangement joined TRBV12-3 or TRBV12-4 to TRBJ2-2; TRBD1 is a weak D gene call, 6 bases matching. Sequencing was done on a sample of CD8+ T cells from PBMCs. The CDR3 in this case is CASSPTGNTGELFF. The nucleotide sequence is TGTGCCAGCAGTCCGACAGGGAACACCGGGGAGCTGTTTTTT.